These 10 T cell receptor beta chains originate from one sample sequenced in a study of T-cell memory formation after mild COVID-19. MiXCR, run by TCRdb on the 5' RACE reads, gives a single entry per CDR3 protein. The repertoire holds 350,000 to 500,000 distinct CDR3 sequences, with 23% as singletons. Input material: PBMCs or a T cell subset sorted from them (not recorded which). The receptors stem from an adult woman who had mild COVID-19 (a few samples of this study predate the infection). Cell type and time point are not known.

A few counts support this clonotype. The rearrangement uses TRBV24-1 and TRBJ2-5; 9 bases line up with TRBD1. This CDR3 has 18 residues. With 5 bases clipped from V and 0 bases from J, the junction kept 12 bases outside the gene matches. Germline CDR1 and CDR2: KGHDR and SFDVKD. The CDR3 DNA reads as TGTGCCACCAGTGCCCTGGGACAGGGACCCACCTACCAAGAGACCCAGTACTTC. Translating it yields CATSALGQGPTYQETQYF.

The chain recombines TRBV20-1 with TRBJ1-2; the D gene is possibly TRBD1 (5 bases). The CDR3 is 13 residues long. Germline-derived CDR1 and CDR2 are DFQATT and SNEGSKA (reference sequence). V shed 4 bases and J shed 4 bases, with 13 bases lying between them. CDR3 bases: TGCAGTGCTATGACAGAGATTACCTATGGCTACACCTTC. This translates into CSAMTEITYGYTF.

The chain uses TRBV29-1 and TRBJ2-3; 13 nucleotides agree with TRBD2. Germline V gene data show CDR1 as SQVTM and CDR2 as ANQGSEA. The trim removed 7 bases at V and 4 bases at J, leaving 11 bases unmatched. The CDR3 is 16 residues long. The CDR3 nucleotides are TGCAGCGCTCTCCCCGGACTAGCGGGAGTAGCAGATACGCAGTATTTT. It is translated as CSALPGLAGVADTQYF.

This clonotype was seen a few times. This rearrangement joins TRBV4-2 to TRBJ2-3; D is perhaps TRBD1 (5 bases). The CDR3 consists of 18 residues. V was cut by 1 base and J by 4 bases, with 21 bases left in between. Germline V lookup: CDR1 LGHNA, CDR2 YNFKEQ. The CDR3 coding sequence is TGTGCCAGCAGCCAAGGGGTCGGATCCGGCACAGGTGCAGATACGCAGTATTTT. Translating gives CASSQGVGSGTGADTQYF.

The chain uses TRBV24-1 and TRBJ2-1, with D perhaps matching TRBD1 (5 bases). Trimming stripped 4 bases from V and 5 bases from J, with 14 bases between. The CDR3 runs 15 residues. CDR1 and CDR2 (germline): KGHDR, SFDVKD. The CDR3 is CATSDTGALDNEQFF. The DNA for the CDR3 is TGTGCCACCAGTGACACTGGGGCCTTAGACAATGAGCAGTTCTTC.

The genes are TRBV6-5 and TRBJ2-1, with a possible D match to TRBD1 (6 bases). Germline CDR1 and CDR2: MNHEY and SVGAGI. This CDR3 is 14 amino acids long. Deletions cut 9 bases from V and 6 bases from J, with 18 bases between. CDR3 sequence: CASQGQGIRNEQFF. The CDR3 DNA reads TGTGCCAGTCAGGGGCAGGGCATCCGCAATGAGCAGTTCTTC.

J is TRBJ2-3 and V is TRBV3-1; 7 bases agree with TRBD2. J was trimmed by 5 bases and V by 5 bases; bases with no gene match: 16. The CDR3 contains 17 residues. CDR1 is LGHDT and CDR2 is YNNKEL in the germline V gene (reference sequence). Here the CDR3 DNA reads TGTGCCAGCAGCTCGCACTACCAGCGGGGCTTAAAAGATACGCAGTATTTT. It specifies CASSSHYQRGLKDTQYF.

V and J are TRBV7-2 and TRBJ2-1; the match to TRBD2 covers 10 bases. CDR1 is SGHTA and CDR2 is FQGNSA in the germline V gene. The CDR3 extends over 16 amino acids. The V segment lost 2 bases and the J segment 4 bases; nucleotides outside the gene matches: 5. The CDR3 sequence is CASSLRLAGAYNEQFF. The CDR3 nucleotides are TGTGCCAGCAGCTTAAGGCTAGCGGGAGCTTACAATGAGCAGTTCTTC.

V gene TRBV7-2 combines with J gene TRBJ2-1; 9 bases match TRBD2. Germline CDR1 and CDR2: SGHTA and FQGNSA. Trimming cost V 5 bases and J 9 bases; bases outside gene matches: 11. CDR3 length: 15 amino acids. CDR3 in DNA: TGTGCCAGCAGCCGTCGGGCGGGAGGGCCTCCTGAGCAGTTCTTC. As protein: CASSRRAGGPPEQFF.

The chain couples TRBV7-9 to TRBJ2-7; D ambiguous. The germline V gene encodes CDR1 SEHNR and CDR2 FQNEAQ (reference sequence). The CDR3 covers 13 residues. Between the trimmed V and J ends, which lost 1 base and 6 bases, there was a span of 10 bases. DNA of the CDR3: TGTGCCAGCAGCTTAGTTGGCCAGAGCGAGCAGTACTTC. Amino acid sequence: CASSLVGQSEQYF.